The next 11 T cell receptor beta chains were all read from a single sample in a study of blood T cell repertoires in COVID-19. Profiled with immunoSEQ multiplex PCR; TCRdb holds only in-frame clones, not every one. The sample has about 210,000 clones; 70% to 90% are singletons. Sequenced material: peripheral blood. These receptors originate from a woman in her thirties or forties with acute or convalescent COVID-19.

A few counts support this clone. The chain employs TRBV6-1 and TRBJ1-1; D call uncertain. Trimming shortened V by 6 bases and J by 8 bases, and 4 bases separated the two germline ends. The length of the CDR3 is 9 residues. Germline lookup yields CDR1 MNHNS and CDR2 SASEGT. The CDR3 region is CASSSEAFF. The CDR3 DNA reads TGTGCCAGCAGCTCCGAAGCTTTCTTT.

The V and J genes are TRBV7-9 and TRBJ1-1; 10 positions match TRBD1. V dropped 3 bases and J dropped 3; count of bases not matched to a gene: 4. CDR1 is SEHNR, CDR2 FQNEAQ, per germline (reference sequence). CDR3 length: 15 amino acids. The CDR3 DNA reads TGTGCCAGCAGCTTGACAGGGGGCTCGTACACTGAAGCTTTCTTT. This encodes CASSLTGGSYTEAFF.

The sample holds a few counts of this clone. The gene calls are TRBV7-9 and TRBJ2-5; 15 nucleotides agree with TRBD2. Germline-derived CDR1 and CDR2 are SEHNR and FQNEAQ (reference sequence). V lost 5 bases, J lost 11 bases, and 12 bases stayed unmatched. The CDR3 consists of 16 residues. The CDR3 DNA reads as TGTGCCAGCAGCCCTCCGGGACTAGCGGGGGGCCTGGGTCAGTACTTC. Its protein product is CASSPPGLAGGLGQYF.

V usage is TRBV5-1 and J usage is TRBJ1-5; 10 bases are a match to TRBD1. The CDR3 loop spans 15 amino acids. Germline assignment: CDR1 SGHRS and CDR2 YFSETQ. Unmatched junction bases numbered 8, after V lost 4 bases and J lost 7 bases. The CDR3 nucleotides are TGCGCCAGCAGCCCGGGGACAGGGGTTGGGCAGCCCCAGCATTTT. Protein product: CASSPGTGVGQPQHF.

The gene calls are TRBV12-3 or TRBV12-4 and TRBJ1-1, with no clear D. Trimming shortened V by 5 bases and J by 6 bases, and 7 bases separated the two germline ends. The length of the CDR3 is 11 residues. The CDR3 sequence: CASSRRAEAFF. The CDR3 DNA is TGTGCCAGCAGTCGGAGGGCTGAAGCTTTCTTT.

This clone is a singleton in its sample. The chain carries TRBV9 and TRBJ1-2; D not resolved. V was trimmed by 3 bases and J by 4 bases, leaving 7 bases between them. Germline CDR1 SGDLS, CDR2 YYNGEE. This CDR3 contains 12 residues. CDR3 loop: CASSGTVYGYTF. CDR3 nucleotide sequence: TGTGCCAGCAGCGGCACGGTCTATGGCTACACCTTC.

The gene calls are TRBV3-1 (or the pseudogene TRBV3-2) and TRBJ2-7, with TRBD1 identical over 9 bases. The V gene end was trimmed by 5 bases and the J gene end by 7 bases; junction bases not matched to a gene: 6. Germline CDR1 and CDR2: LGHDT and YNNKEL (reference sequence). This CDR3 region has 13 residues. CDR3 bases: TGTGCCAGCAGCTTTACAGGGGGCAGAGAGCAGTACGTC. It specifies CASSFTGGREQYV.

This chain links TRBV19 with TRBJ1-3; no clear D. CDR3 length: 15 residues. Trimming cost V 4 bases and J 0 bases, with 10 bases left between them. Looked up from germline, CDR1 is LNHDA and CDR2 is SQIVND (reference sequence). DNA for the CDR3: TGTGCCAGTAGTAAAGGACTCTACTCTGGAAACACCATATATTTT. As protein: CASSKGLYSGNTIYF.

A note on this clone: An end of the junction differs from the germline gene, which may be a read error. V and J are TRBV24-1 and TRBJ1-4; 7 nucleotides align to TRBD1. Germline values: CDR1 KGHDR, CDR2 SFDVKD. This CDR3 is 17 amino acids long. CDR3 DNA: TGTGCCGCCAGGGGCTGGGACAGTCTTTCAACTAATGAAAAACTGTTTTTT. Its translation is CAARGWDSLSTNEKLFF.

This chain joins TRBV29-1 and TRBJ1-1; TRBD1 matches 8 bases. With 6 bases clipped from V and 1 base from J, the junction kept 4 bases outside the gene matches. The CDR3 sequence is 13 residues long. From germline, CDR1 is SQVTM and CDR2 ANQGSEA. CDR3 coding DNA: TGCAGCGTAACGACAGGGGCGAACACTGAAGCTTTCTTT. Encoded protein: CSVTTGANTEAFF.

The chain combines TRBV4-1 with TRBJ1-1; D ambiguous. The V end lost 0 bases, the J end lost 7 bases, and 15 bases lay between the germline ends. Looked up from germline, CDR1 is MGHRA and CDR2 is YSYEKL. CDR3 length equals 15 residues. The CDR3 sequence: CASSQDRGSLVEAFF. The CDR3 DNA sequence: TGCGCCAGCAGCCAAGATCGAGGATCGTTGGTTGAAGCTTTCTTT.